This T cell receptor beta chain was found in a study of regulatory T cells in long-lasting Graves disease. A remark on this clonotype: A much larger clonotype is one base distant, so this may be a read error.

Time point defined: persistent/refractory GD, antithyroid drugs over 5 years with positive TRAb. From RNA extracted from PBMCs, the TCR library was made. Trimming left V 5 bases short and J 6 bases short, with 11 bases between. The CDR3 loop spans 11 amino acids. Germline V gene sequence: CDR1 DFQATT, CDR2 SNEGSKA (reference sequence). Through Arm-PCR of CDR3 regions and iRepertoire HTBI primers, TCR beta libraries were built. MiXCR, run by TCRdb on the multiplex PCR reads, gives a single entry per CDR3 protein. This sample carries 650,000 to 700,000 distinct CDR3 sequences, 25% to 35% of them seen once, and the ten largest clones take under 55%.

Specimen: peripheral blood mononuclear cells (PBMCs), collected when the disease was refractory, from a patient treated with antithyroid drugs. The genes are TRBV20-1 and TRBJ2-7, with D possibly matching TRBD1 (5 bases). This receptor was taken from a female donor with Graves disease. CDR3 in DNA: TGCAGTGCTGGGGCGGCGCGCGAGCAGTACTTC. Protein sequence: CSAGAAREQYF.